Shown below are 14 T cell receptor beta chains from a single sample sequenced in a study of response to subunit inactivated influenza vaccine. TCRdb reprocessed the RT-PCR reads via MiXCR and lists one record per CDR3 protein. The repertoire holds around 480,000 distinct CDR3 sequences, with 16% as singletons. Here the sequenced sample was CD4+ T cells sorted from PBMCs, taken less than 25 months after vaccination. The source of these receptors is a man between 50 and 69 years old who received an inactivated influenza vaccine.

A single count supports this clonotype. The chain combines TRBV20-1 with TRBJ1-6; no clear D. The germline CDR1 and CDR2 sequences are DFQATT and SNEGSKA (reference sequence). V lost 0 bases, J lost 5 bases, and 8 bases lay in between. The CDR3 is made up of 14 amino acids. CDR3 residues: CSARDPRNNSPLHF. In nucleotides, the CDR3 is TGCAGTGCTAGAGATCCTCGGAATAATTCACCCCTCCACTTT.

The gene calls are TRBV5-1 and TRBJ2-3, with D tentatively TRBD1 (6 bases). The CDR3 length is 14 residues. CDR1 is SGHRS and CDR2 is YFSETQ in the germline V gene. Trimming took 4 bases from V and 1 from J, leaving 10 bases between them. CDR3 sequence reads: CASSTGQRTDTQYF. The CDR3 DNA reads as TGCGCCAGCAGCACCGGACAGCGCACAGATACGCAGTATTTT.

This clonotype was seen a few times. This chain uses TRBV5-6 with TRBJ2-5; weak D call: TRBD2 (5 bases). Germline V gene lookup returns CDR1 SGHDT and CDR2 YYEEEE. This CDR3 has 13 amino acids. Trimming stripped 3 bases from V and 1 base from J, with 7 bases between. The CDR3 DNA reads TGTGCCAGCAGCTCCGGGGTCCAAGAGACCCAGTACTTC. It specifies CASSSGVQETQYF.

The CDR3 spells CASSYSGQRGTGELFF. CDR3 in DNA: TGTGCCAGCAGTTACTCGGGCCAGAGAGGCACCGGGGAGCTGTTTTTT. The rearrangement uses TRBV6-5 and TRBJ2-2; D call uncertain. The CDR3 has 16 amino acids. CDR1 and CDR2 from the germline V gene are MNHEY and SVGAGI. Between the trimmed V and J ends, which lost 0 bases and 4 bases, there was a span of 12 bases.

This clonotype has more than one count but fewer than ten. V gene TRBV11-3 combines with J gene TRBJ1-1; the match to TRBD1 covers 8 bases. The CDR3 is 14 residues long. The ends lost 8 bases at V and 1 base at J; junction bases unmatched: 6. Germline CDR1 and CDR2: SGHNT and YENEEA. The CDR3 nucleotides read TGTGCCAGCGTCGAGGGACAGGAGAACACTGAAGCTTTCTTT. Translating it yields CASVEGQENTEAFF.

This clonotype has at least ten counts. The chain has TRBV11-2 and TRBJ2-3; D ambiguous. Germline lookup yields CDR1 SGHAT and CDR2 FQNNGV. Between the trimmed V and J ends, which lost 0 bases and 1 base, there was a span of 2 bases. The CDR3 has 13 residues. This CDR3 reads CASSLERTDTQYF. The DNA of the CDR3 is TGTGCCAGCAGCTTAGAGCGCACAGATACGCAGTATTTT.

This clonotype was observed a few times. V usage is TRBV29-1 and J usage is TRBJ1-4, with TRBD1 as a possible D gene (6 bases). CDR1 and CDR2 (germline): SQVTM, ANQGSEA. V lost 6 bases and J lost 0, with 8 bases in between. The CDR3 sequence is 13 residues long. The CDR3 here is CSVRDTTNEKLFF. The CDR3, as DNA: TGCAGCGTCAGGGACACAACTAATGAAAAACTGTTTTTT.

V usage is TRBV20-1 and J usage is TRBJ1-5; D call uncertain. V lost 2 bases and J 1 base, leaving 9 bases between the germline ends. From germline, CDR1 is DFQATT and CDR2 SNEGSKA (reference sequence). The CDR3 loop spans 14 amino acids. The CDR3 region is CSARLRTSNQPQHF. The CDR3, as DNA: TGCAGTGCTAGACTGAGAACCAGCAATCAGCCCCAGCATTTT.

The rearrangement uses TRBV7-2 and TRBJ1-2; D gene uncertain. Trimming pared 5 bases from V and 3 bases from J, leaving 13 bases between. The CDR3 covers 14 residues. Germline V gives CDR1 SGHTA, CDR2 FQGNSA. CDR3 nucleotides: TGTGCCAGCAGCATCCCCCGGCGGGACTATGGCTACACCTTC. This encodes CASSIPRRDYGYTF.

The chain recombines TRBV20-1 with TRBJ1-5; 9 bases align to TRBD1. V was pared by 6 bases and J by 5 bases, with 8 bases of the junction left unmatched. This CDR3 region has 14 residues. CDR1 is DFQATT and CDR2 is SNEGSKA in the germline V gene (reference sequence). Here the CDR3 reads CSAASGTGYQPQHF. The CDR3 DNA is TGCAGTGCAGCCTCCGGGACAGGGTATCAGCCCCAGCATTTT.

This sequence joins TRBV15 and TRBJ2-1; no clear D gene. Trimming took off 0 bases at V and 8 bases at J, with 11 bases between the two ends. CDR1 is LNHNV and CDR2 is YYDKDF in the germline V gene (reference sequence). The CDR3 length is 14 residues. CDR3: CATSREVKRYEQFF. The CDR3 DNA reads as TGTGCCACCAGCAGAGAGGTCAAACGCTATGAGCAGTTCTTC.

The rearrangement uses TRBV30 and TRBJ1-2; D gene uncertain. This CDR3 is 13 amino acids long. CDR1 GTSNPN and CDR2 SVGIG come from the germline V gene (reference sequence). CDR3 sequence reads: CAAHTTSNYGYTF. The CDR3 region has the DNA TGTGCTGCCCATACCACCTCTAACTATGGCTACACCTTC.

This sequence joins TRBV4-1 and TRBJ2-2, with TRBD1 matching 9 bases. Germline assignment: CDR1 MGHRA and CDR2 YSYEKL. The CDR3 is made up of 15 amino acids. The V gene end was trimmed by 2 bases and the J gene end by 5 bases; junction bases not matched to a gene: 3. The CDR3 region is CASSQYRGRTGELFF. The DNA for the CDR3 is TGCGCCAGCAGCCAATACAGGGGGCGGACCGGGGAGCTGTTTTTT.

The rearrangement uses TRBV10-3 and TRBJ2-3, with 7 bases lining up with TRBD2. The J segment lost 0 bases and the V segment lost 5 bases, leaving 8 bases of the junction unmatched. The germline CDR1 and CDR2 sequences are ENHRY and SYGVKD. The CDR3 has 16 residues. CDR3 nucleotides: TGTGCCATCAGTCCCATCCGCGGGGGTAGCACAGATACGCAGTATTTT. This codes for CAISPIRGGSTDTQYF.